This T cell receptor (beta chain) stems from a study of CD8+ T cells in alopecia areata. The authors extracted RNA and reverse transcribed it into cDNA as the sequencing template. Assay: immunoSEQ multiplex PCR; the TCRdb copy retains only in-frame clones and omits some. The sample shows about 220,000 clones, about 50% of them seen only once. This clone appeared a few times. Trimming pared 7 bases from V and 5 bases from J, leaving 13 bases between. The germline CDR1 and CDR2 sequences are SQVTM and ANQGSEA. This CDR3 spans 12 amino acids. Treatment in this sample: oral pan-JAK inhibitor, 5-10 mg twice daily.

This chain joins TRBV29-1 and TRBJ2-3; no firm D call. The sequencing used CD4+ T cells sorted from blood, collected at week 4, from a patient treated with tofacitinib. The sequence came from a human donor with alopecia areata. CDR3 loop: CSAMASGDTQYF. The CDR3 coding sequence is TGCAGCGCTATGGCTTCGGGAGATACGCAGTATTTT.